These 15 T cell receptor beta chains were all obtained from the same sample, sequenced in a study of blood T cell repertoires in COVID-19. TCRdb's table, derived via immunoSEQ multiplex PCR, lists solely in-frame clones and lacks some. The sample yields under 55,000 clones, around 80% seen once. Specimen: peripheral blood. These receptors were taken from a man aged 70 or older with acute or convalescent COVID-19.

This chain uses TRBV19 with TRBJ2-1; 7 bases map to TRBD1. Germline trimming cut 5 bases from V and 9 bases from J; bases unmatched to any gene: 4. Germline CDR1 LNHDA, CDR2 SQIVND (reference sequence). CDR3 length: 12 residues. Written as DNA, the CDR3 is TGTGCCAGTAGTCTGACAGGGCGTGAGCAGTTCTTC. Translating gives CASSLTGREQFF.

CDR3 in amino acids: CASSERGLAVFEQFF. For the CDR3, the DNA is TGCGCCAGCAGTGAACGGGGACTAGCGGTTTTTGAGCAGTTCTTC. The rearrangement joins TRBV10-1 to TRBJ2-1, with 11 bases matching TRBD2. The CDR3 has 15 amino acids. Trimming took 3 bases from V and 9 from J; bases not matched to a gene: 7. CDR1 is WNHNN and CDR2 is SYGVQD in the germline V gene (reference sequence).

The rearrangement links TRBV4-1 to TRBJ2-3, with 14 bases identical to TRBD2. Germline-derived CDR1 and CDR2 are MGHRA and YSYEKL. V lost 1 base and J lost 5; bases outside the gene matches: 2. There are 16 residues in the CDR3. The CDR3 protein is CASSQVGLAGEDTQYF. CDR3 in DNA: TGCGCCAGCAGCCAAGTGGGACTAGCGGGAGAAGATACGCAGTATTTT.

This clone was detected only once. The rearrangement uses TRBV19 and TRBJ1-5; TRBD1 might be the D (6 bases). Trimming stripped 4 bases from V and 1 base from J, with 11 bases between. Germline CDR1 reads LNHDA; CDR2 reads SQIVND (reference sequence). The CDR3 is 15 residues long. CDR3 coding DNA: TGTGCCAGTAGTACGGTACAGGGCAGCAATCAGCCCCAGCATTTT. Its translation: CASSTVQGSNQPQHF.

This CDR3 is CATSDLARGHLETQYF. The CDR3 coding sequence is TGTGCCACCAGTGATTTGGCCAGGGGGCATCTTGAGACCCAGTACTTC. The chain links TRBV24-1 to TRBJ2-5; 8 bases are a match to TRBD1. CDR3 size: 16 residues. From germline, CDR1 is KGHDR and CDR2 SFDVKD. With 0 bases clipped from V and 5 bases from J, the junction kept 7 bases outside the gene matches.

The chain joins TRBV6-5 to TRBJ2-5; 7 bases match TRBD2. The CDR3 is made up of 13 amino acids. J gave up 5 bases and V 7 bases, and 7 bases lay outside the gene matches. From germline, CDR1 is MNHEY and CDR2 SVGAGI. CDR3 amino acids: CASTPGRGETQYF. CDR3 in DNA: TGTGCCAGCACCCCAGGGCGGGGGGAGACCCAGTACTTC.

V and J are TRBV11-3 and TRBJ1-1; 9 bases match TRBD1. CDR3 length: 17 amino acids. The germline gives CDR1 SGHNT, CDR2 YENEEA. Unmatched junction bases numbered 10, after V lost 5 bases and J lost 0 bases. DNA of the CDR3: TGTGCCAGCAGCCCCCCGCACGGGACAGGGATGAACACTGAAGCTTTCTTT. It yields the protein CASSPPHGTGMNTEAFF.

This rearrangement joins TRBV10-2 to TRBJ1-1; the match to TRBD1 covers 9 bases. Germline assignment: CDR1 WSHSY and CDR2 SAAADI. Germline trimming cut 6 bases from V and 3 bases from J; bases unmatched to any gene: 2. The length of the CDR3 is 13 residues. The CDR3 DNA sequence: TGCGCCAGCAGGACAGGGGGGGACACTGAAGCTTTCTTT. This gives the protein CASRTGGDTEAFF.

This clone was detected many times. The rearrangement joins TRBV2 to TRBJ2-2; D ambiguous. V was pared by 6 bases and J by 3 bases, with 8 bases between. The CDR3 totals 13 residues. Germline assignment: CDR1 SNHLY and CDR2 FYNNEI. For the CDR3, the DNA is TGTGCCAGCAGCCTTGACTACACCGGGGAGCTGTTTTTT. As protein: CASSLDYTGELFF. The entire variable domain, with the rest obtained from reference TRBV2 and TRBJ2-2, is as follows: EPEVTQTPSHQVTQMGQEVILRCVPISNHLYFYWYRQILGQKVEFLVSFYNNEISEKSEIFDDQFSVERPDGSNFTLKIRSTKLEDSAMYFCASSLDYTGELFFGEGSRLTVL.

This chain links TRBV7-3 with TRBJ2-7; D possibly corresponds to TRBD2 (5 bases). Germline V gives CDR1 SGHTA, CDR2 FQGTGA. This CDR3 comprises 13 residues. Trimming stripped 2 bases from V and 3 bases from J, with 8 bases between. CDR3 DNA sequence: TGTGCCAGCAGCTTAGGGGAGCACTACGAGCAGTACTTC. It translates to CASSLGEHYEQYF.

The CDR3 spells CASSLQVNYGYTF. The CDR3 nucleotides read TGTGCCAGCTCACTACAGGTTAACTATGGCTACACCTTC. The genes are TRBV18 and TRBJ1-2, with D possibly TRBD1 on 5 matching bases. CDR3 size: 13 residues. Germline values: CDR1 KGHSH, CDR2 LQKENI. Trimming shortened V by 4 bases and J by 1 base, and 7 bases separated the two germline ends. Complete variable domain (other parts from reference TRBV18 and TRBJ1-2): NAGVMQNPRHLVRRRGQEARLRCSPMKGHSHVYWYRQLPEEGLKFMVYLQKENIIDESGMPKERFSAEFPKEGPSILRIQQVVRGDSAAYFCASSLQVNYGYTFGSGTRLTVV.

This chain joins TRBV23-1 and TRBJ2-3; 10 bases fit TRBD1. TRBV23-1 is an ORF for which the function is uncertain. The length of the CDR3 is 17 residues. The junction had 9 bases not matched to a gene; V was cut back by 6 bases and J by 0 bases. CDR3 sequence (DNA): TGCGCCAGCAGATCAATCCGGGACAGGGGTAGCACAGATACGCAGTATTTT. It specifies CASRSIRDRGSTDTQYF.

This clone has more than one count but fewer than ten. V usage is TRBV4-1 and J usage is TRBJ1-6; TRBD1 is a possible D gene (6 bases). The germline gives CDR1 MGHRA, CDR2 YSYEKL. Trimming took 0 bases from V and 7 from J, leaving 16 bases between them. This CDR3 has 17 residues. As DNA, the CDR3 is TGCGCCAGCAGCCAAGATCGGGGGGGGGCAAGCAATTCACCCCTCCACTTT. Protein: CASSQDRGGASNSPLHF.

This clone was detected a few times. This chain links TRBV2 with TRBJ2-7; 7 bases line up with TRBD2. This CDR3 comprises 15 residues. CDR1 and CDR2 (germline): SNHLY, FYNNEI. J lost 7 bases, V lost 3 bases, and 12 bases had no gene match. CDR3 protein: CASSDRRGSFREQYF. Here the CDR3 DNA reads TGTGCCAGCAGTGATCGGCGGGGGTCCTTCAGGGAGCAGTACTTC.

The J gene is TRBJ2-5, the V gene TRBV24-1; perhaps TRBD2 as D (7 bases). Germline loops: CDR1 KGHDR, CDR2 SFDVKD. CDR3 size: 16 residues. Trimming took off 5 bases at V and 5 bases at J, with 20 bases between the two ends. The CDR3 protein is CATSAGRGGDMETQYF. DNA for the CDR3: TGTGCCACCAGTGCCGGTAGAGGGGGGGATATGGAGACCCAGTACTTC.